This T cell receptor (beta chain) was profiled in a study of radiotherapy plus CTLA-4 blockade in lung cancer. The data were produced by immunoSEQ multiplex PCR, yet TCRdb's version contains in-frame clones alone and is incomplete. This table holds 100,000 or so clones, roughly 80% found once. This TCR was recovered from a human donor with non-small cell lung cancer that progressed on radiotherapy plus ipilimumab. The input for sequencing was peripheral blood, taken from a patient treated with radiotherapy plus ipilimumab.

CDR3 loop: CSVGPRYYGYTF. The CDR3 bases are TGCAGCGTTGGTCCCAGATATTATGGCTACACCTTC. V usage is TRBV29-1 and J usage is TRBJ1-2, with D unclear. The V and J ends lost 4 bases and 5 bases respectively, with 11 bases between them. Germline CDR1 reads SQVTM; CDR2 reads ANQGSEA. The CDR3 loop spans 12 amino acids.